A single T cell receptor beta chain is shown here with its context. The target antigen is unknown. The CDR3 loop spans 16 amino acids. Trimming left V 3 bases short and J 3 bases short, with 16 bases between. Germline-derived CDR1 and CDR2 are SGHDT and YYEEEE. This sample was included in a study of T cells in pancreatic ductal adenocarcinoma. Regarding the study as a whole: Tumors hold more CD45RO+ effector T cells, which may bias toward lower diversity.

Surgery without prior neoadjuvant therapy was the treatment of the selected pancreatic ductal adenocarcinoma patients. Sequencing used immunoSEQ multiplex PCR; TCRdb keeps in-frame clones, though not all of them. Seen here are 100,000 or so clones, nearly 95% observed once, and the top ten hold less than 4%. This TCR came from a human donor with pancreatic ductal adenocarcinoma. Sequenced sample: PBMCs. The gene calls are TRBV5-6 and TRBJ2-1; D perhaps matches TRBD2 (6 bases). For the CDR3, the DNA is TGTGCCAGCAGCTCGCTCCGGGACTCACTCTACAATGAGCAGTTCTTC. Its translation: CASSSLRDSLYNEQFF.